This T cell receptor (beta chain) was identified during a study of blood T cell repertoires in COVID-19. TCRdb's copy holds only in-frame clones and misses some; the assay was immunoSEQ multiplex PCR. The profile shows 170,000 or so clones, roughly 85% of them singletons. The sequence was collected from a woman between 18 and 29 years old who had recovered from COVID-19. The specimen sequenced was PBMCs or T cells enriched from blood (not recorded which).

The CDR3 reads CASSQEVPGTGGTYEQYF. The CDR3 nucleotides read TGCGCCAGCAGCCAAGAGGTTCCAGGGACAGGGGGCACCTACGAGCAGTACTTC. This chain links TRBV4-3 with TRBJ2-7; 12 positions match TRBD1. Germline CDR1 reads LGHNA; CDR2 reads YSLEER. This CDR3 region has 18 residues. The junction had 8 bases not matched to a gene; V was cut back by 0 bases and J by 2 bases.